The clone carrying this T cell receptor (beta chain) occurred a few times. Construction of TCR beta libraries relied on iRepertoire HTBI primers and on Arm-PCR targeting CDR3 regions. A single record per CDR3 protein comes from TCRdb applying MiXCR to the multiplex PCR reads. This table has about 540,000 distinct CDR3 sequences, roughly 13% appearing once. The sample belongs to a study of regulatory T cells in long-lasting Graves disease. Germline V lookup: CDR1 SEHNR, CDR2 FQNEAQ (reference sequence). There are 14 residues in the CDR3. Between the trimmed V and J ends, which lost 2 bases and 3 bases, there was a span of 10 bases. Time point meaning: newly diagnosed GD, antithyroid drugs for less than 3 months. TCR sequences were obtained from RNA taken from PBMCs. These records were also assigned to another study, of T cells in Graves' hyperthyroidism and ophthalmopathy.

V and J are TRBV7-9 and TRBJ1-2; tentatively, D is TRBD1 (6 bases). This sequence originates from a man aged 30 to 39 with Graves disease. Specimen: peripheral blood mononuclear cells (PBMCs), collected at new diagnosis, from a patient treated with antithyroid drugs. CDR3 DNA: TGTGCCAGCAGCTTACACGGGGGCGACTATGGCTACACCTTC. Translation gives CASSLHGGDYGYTF.